The 21 T cell receptor beta chains below all came from one sample that was sequenced in a study of T cells after yellow fever vaccination. TCRdb used MiXCR to reprocess the 5' RACE reads, holding one entry per CDR3 protein. This sample has over 100,000 distinct CDR3 sequences, with roughly 8.9% found just once. This specimen consisted of CD8+ T cells sorted from PBMCs, obtained 45 days after the yellow fever booster vaccination. These TCRs come from a man between 25 and 39 years old who received the YFV17D yellow fever vaccine.

This clonotype came up many times. This chain uses TRBV27 with TRBJ2-1, with no clear D. V lost 5 bases and J lost 6, with 20 bases in between. CDR1 is MNHEY, CDR2 SMNVEV, per germline (reference sequence). CDR3 length: 16 amino acids. CDR3 residues: CASSLGSPELGNEQFF. CDR3 DNA: TGTGCCAGCAGTCTAGGCAGCCCAGAGCTCGGCAATGAGCAGTTCTTC.

At least ten counts were recorded for this clonotype. The CDR3 here is CSVVDREVGEQYF. DNA of the CDR3: TGCAGCGTTGTTGACAGGGAGGTTGGCGAGCAGTACTTC. This chain links TRBV29-1 with TRBJ2-7; a weak D match, TRBD1 (7 bases). From germline, CDR1 is SQVTM and CDR2 ANQGSEA. With 4 bases removed from V and 6 bases from J, the gap between germline ends came to 16 bases. There are 13 residues in the CDR3.

In its sample, this clonotype was seen many times. The chain carries TRBV21-1 and TRBJ2-7; no check of the table's D call, TRBD2, against the DNA was made. TRBV21-1 is flagged as a pseudogene. There are 15 residues in the CDR3. The CDR3 sequence: CASSKDADYTYEQYF. The CDR3 DNA reads TGTGCCAGCAGCAAAGATGCAGACTACACCTACGAGCAGTACTTC.

A note on this clonotype: A read error may explain this, as a much larger clone is one base away. This chain joins TRBV6-5 and TRBJ2-5; the D gene is possibly TRBD1 (6 bases). Germline CDR1 is MNHEY and CDR2 is SVGAGI. The CDR3 contains 15 residues. The germline V and J ends were trimmed by 3 bases and 1 base, with 12 bases remaining between them. Here the CDR3 DNA reads TGTGCCAGCAGTTATGACGGACAGTCCCAAGAGACCCAGTACTTC. It encodes CASSYDGQSQETQYF.

The chain is built from TRBV19 and TRBJ2-7; D gene uncertain. Germline CDR1 reads LNHDA; CDR2 reads SQIVND (reference sequence). The V gene lost 1 base and the J gene lost 6 bases, with 10 bases spanning the gap. The CDR3 consists of 13 residues. The CDR3: CASSIGGRGEQYF. CDR3 bases: TGTGCCAGTAGTATAGGAGGCCGTGGCGAGCAGTACTTC.

V is TRBV4-3 and J is TRBJ2-5, with 7 bases identical to TRBD2. V lost 0 bases to trimming and J lost 1 base; unmatched junction nucleotides: 8. Germline CDR1 reads LGHNA; CDR2 reads YSLEER. The CDR3 runs to 17 residues. The CDR3 is CASSQESDIAGQETQYF. For the CDR3, the DNA is TGCGCCAGCAGCCAAGAATCAGACATAGCGGGCCAAGAGACCCAGTACTTC.

This clonotype was found many times. The chain couples TRBV12-3 or TRBV12-4 to TRBJ2-1; TRBD2 matches 9 bases. Germline trimming cut 3 bases from V and 6 bases from J; bases unmatched to any gene: 12. The CDR3 covers 17 residues. CDR3 nucleotides: TGTGCCAGCAGTTTTGATGGCGGGAGGGCCCCTTCCAATGAGCAGTTCTTC. It yields the protein CASSFDGGRAPSNEQFF.

This clonotype was seen at least ten times. V and J are TRBV18 and TRBJ2-1; 9 bases are a match to TRBD2. V lost 5 bases and J lost 1; bases outside the gene matches: 3. Germline loops: CDR1 KGHSH, CDR2 LQKENI. The CDR3 contains 15 residues. Here the CDR3 reads CASSTLAGSYNEQFF. CDR3 nucleotide sequence: TGTGCCAGCTCAACTCTAGCGGGATCCTACAATGAGCAGTTCTTC. Full variable domain (rest looked up from reference TRBV18 and TRBJ2-1): NAGVMQNPRHLVRRRGQEARLRCSPMKGHSHVYWYRQLPEEGLKFMVYLQKENIIDESGMPKERFSAEFPKEGPSILRIQQVVRGDSAAYFCASSTLAGSYNEQFFGPGTRLTVL.

CDR3 in DNA: TGTGCCACCAGTGACCTGGACAGAAATCAGCCCCAGCATTTT. Translation: CATSDLDRNQPQHF. The J gene is TRBJ1-5, the V gene TRBV24-1; weak D call: TRBD1 (6 bases). The length of the CDR3 is 14 residues. Deletions cut 4 bases from V and 4 bases from J, with 10 bases between. The germline V gene has CDR1 KGHDR and CDR2 SFDVKD.

In this sample, this clonotype is medium-sized. This chain joins TRBV6-5 and TRBJ2-1; 8 nucleotides agree with TRBD2. The germline gives CDR1 MNHEY, CDR2 SVGAGI. Germline trimming cut 5 bases from V and 0 bases from J; bases unmatched to any gene: 0. This CDR3 is 14 amino acids long. CDR3 region: CASSTSGSYNEQFF. The CDR3 DNA follows: TGTGCCAGCAGTACTAGCGGCTCCTACAATGAGCAGTTCTTC.

This clonotype was detected many times. The chain joins TRBV7-9 to TRBJ2-5; D gene ambiguous. Germline lookup yields CDR1 SEHNR and CDR2 FQNEAQ (reference sequence). The length of the CDR3 is 9 residues. This chain's CDR3 is CASGETQYF. The CDR3 bases are TGTGCGTCCGGTGAGACCCAGTACTTC.

In its sample, this clonotype was seen many times. The chain combines TRBV13 with TRBJ2-2; no clear D gene. CDR3 length: 15 residues. Germline assignment: CDR1 PRHDT and CDR2 FYEKMQ (reference sequence). V gave up 9 bases and J gave up 3 bases, with 17 bases separating them. The CDR3 bases are TGTGCCAGTTTCGGATACCCCCCTGACACCGGGGAGCTGTTTTTT. Translation gives CASFGYPPDTGELFF.

This clonotype showed up just a few times. The chain links TRBV5-1 to TRBJ1-2; D might be TRBD1 (6 bases). V was pared by 0 bases and J by 2 bases, with 11 bases between. CDR3 length: 15 amino acids. The germline V gene has CDR1 SGHRS and CDR2 YFSETQ. The CDR3 region is CASSLDMGQNYGYTF. The DNA for the CDR3 is TGCGCCAGCAGCTTGGACATGGGACAAAACTATGGCTACACCTTC. Combining the CDR3 with reference TRBV5-1 and TRBJ1-2 gives the whole variable domain KAGVTQTPRYLIKTRGQQVTLSCSPISGHRSVSWYQQTPGQGLQFLFEYFSETQRNKGNFPGRFSGRQFSNSRSEMNVSTLELGDSALYLCASSLDMGQNYGYTFGSGTRLTVV.

This clonotype was recorded many times. The chain recombines TRBV18 with TRBJ2-1, with 10 bases lining up with TRBD2. V lost 6 bases and J lost 4; bases outside the gene matches: 6. CDR3 length equals 15 residues. Germline V lookup: CDR1 KGHSH, CDR2 LQKENI. The CDR3 is CASSPSGSGYNEQFF. The DNA of the CDR3 is TGTGCCAGCTCCCCTAGCGGGAGCGGGTACAATGAGCAGTTCTTC. Based on the CDR3 plus reference TRBV18 and TRBJ2-1, the full variable domain is NAGVMQNPRHLVRRRGQEARLRCSPMKGHSHVYWYRQLPEEGLKFMVYLQKENIIDESGMPKERFSAEFPKEGPSILRIQQVVRGDSAAYFCASSPSGSGYNEQFFGPGTRLTVL.

This clonotype was observed many times. Its ends do not fully match the called genes, so a read error is possible. The CDR3 nucleotides read TGCAGTGCTGGAGACGCGGACTCAGTCCCAGATACGCAGTATTTT. Amino acid sequence: CSAGDADSVPDTQYF. The chain uses TRBV20-1 and TRBJ2-3; D perhaps matches TRBD2 (5 bases). Germline CDR1 reads DFQATT; CDR2 reads SNEGSKA (reference sequence). The CDR3 is made up of 15 amino acids.

This clonotype was picked up many times. The V gene is TRBV2, the J gene TRBJ2-5; no clear D gene. The CDR3 consists of 12 residues. CDR1 and CDR2 from the germline V gene are SNHLY and FYNNEI. V was clipped by 7 bases and J by 1 base, with 7 bases between them. The CDR3 protein is CASKRTQETQYF. The DNA for the CDR3 is TGTGCCAGCAAGAGGACCCAAGAGACCCAGTACTTC.

The chain links TRBV29-1 to TRBJ2-1, with 7 nucleotides matching TRBD2. Germline CDR1 SQVTM, CDR2 ANQGSEA. V gave up 2 bases and J gave up 1 base; unmatched junction bases: 2. CDR3 length: 14 amino acids. Here the CDR3 DNA reads TGCAGCGTTGAAAGCGGGAAATCCTACAATGAGCAGTTCTTC. Protein sequence: CSVESGKSYNEQFF.

This clonotype was seen many times. The chain employs TRBV7-2 and TRBJ1-4; D perhaps matches TRBD1 (6 bases). V gave up 1 base and J gave up 7 bases, with 10 bases separating them. Germline assignment: CDR1 SGHTA and CDR2 FQGNSA. The CDR3 runs to 14 residues. CDR3 nucleotides: TGTGCCAGCAGCTTAGGAGGGGGTAGTGAAAAACTGTTTTTT. Its protein is CASSLGGGSEKLFF.

This clonotype occurred many times. The J gene is TRBJ2-7, the V gene TRBV28; TRBD2 might be the D (5 bases). The germline V gene has CDR1 MDHEN and CDR2 SYDVKM. V gave up 2 bases and J gave up 0 bases, with 11 bases separating them. The CDR3 totals 15 residues. The CDR3 nucleotides read TGTGCCAGCAGTTTAAGAGGGTTTTCCTCCTACGAGCAGTACTTC. Translation: CASSLRGFSSYEQYF.

V is TRBV20-1 and J is TRBJ1-6, with D uncertain. The CDR3 has 13 residues. V lost 1 base to trimming and J lost 3 bases, with 4 bases between them. CDR1 is DFQATT, CDR2 SNEGSKA, per germline (reference sequence). The CDR3 sequence is CSARGIYNSPLHF. Here the CDR3 DNA reads TGCAGTGCTAGAGGGATCTATAATTCACCCCTCCACTTT.

This clonotype was counted at least ten times. The chain joins TRBV11-2 to TRBJ2-1; D is unresolved. V lost 1 base and J 0 bases, leaving 7 bases between the germline ends. The V gene's germline CDR1 is SGHAT and CDR2 FQNNGV. There are 15 residues in the CDR3. CDR3 nucleotides: TGTGCCAGCAGCTTAGTGGGCTACTCCTACAATGAGCAGTTCTTC. Translating gives CASSLVGYSYNEQFF.